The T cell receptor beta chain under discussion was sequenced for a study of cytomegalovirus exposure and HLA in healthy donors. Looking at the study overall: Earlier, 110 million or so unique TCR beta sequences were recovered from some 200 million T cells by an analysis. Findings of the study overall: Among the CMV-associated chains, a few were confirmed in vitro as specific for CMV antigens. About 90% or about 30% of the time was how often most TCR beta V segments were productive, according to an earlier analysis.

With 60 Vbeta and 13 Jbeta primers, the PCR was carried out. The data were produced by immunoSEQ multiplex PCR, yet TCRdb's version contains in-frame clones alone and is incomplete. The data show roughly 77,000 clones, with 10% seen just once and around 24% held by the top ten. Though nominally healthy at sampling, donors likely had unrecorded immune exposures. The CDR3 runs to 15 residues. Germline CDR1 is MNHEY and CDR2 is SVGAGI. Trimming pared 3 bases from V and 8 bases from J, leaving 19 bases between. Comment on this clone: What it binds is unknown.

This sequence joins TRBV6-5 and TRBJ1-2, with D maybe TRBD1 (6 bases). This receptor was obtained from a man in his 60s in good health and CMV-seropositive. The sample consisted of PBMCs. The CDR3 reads CASSYIQGWVMGYTF. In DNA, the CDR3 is TGTGCCAGCAGTTATATTCAGGGGTGGGTCATGGGCTACACCTTC.